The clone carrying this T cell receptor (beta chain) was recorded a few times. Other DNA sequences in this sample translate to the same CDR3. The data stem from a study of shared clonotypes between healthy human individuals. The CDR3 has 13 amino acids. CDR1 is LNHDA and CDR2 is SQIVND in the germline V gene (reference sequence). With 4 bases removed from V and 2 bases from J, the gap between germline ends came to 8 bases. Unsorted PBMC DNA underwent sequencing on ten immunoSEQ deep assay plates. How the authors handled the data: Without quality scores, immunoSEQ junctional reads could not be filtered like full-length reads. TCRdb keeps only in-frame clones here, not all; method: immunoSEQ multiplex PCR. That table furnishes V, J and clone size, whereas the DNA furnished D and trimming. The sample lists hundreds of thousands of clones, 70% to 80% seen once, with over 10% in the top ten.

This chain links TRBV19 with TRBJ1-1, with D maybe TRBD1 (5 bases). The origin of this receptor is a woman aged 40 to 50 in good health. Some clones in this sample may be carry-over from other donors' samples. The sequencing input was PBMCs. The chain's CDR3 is CASSTTANTEAFF. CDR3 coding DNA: TGTGCCAGTAGTACGACAGCAAACACTGAAGCTTTCTTT. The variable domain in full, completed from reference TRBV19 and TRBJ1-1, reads DGGITQSPKYLFRKEGQNVTLSCEQNLNHDAMYWYRQDPGQGLRLIYYSQIVNDFQKGDIAEGYSVSREKKESFPLTVTSAQKNPTAFYLCASSTTANTEAFFGQGTRLTVV.